This T cell receptor (beta chain) was found in a study of blood T cell repertoires in COVID-19 (dated by TCRdb to the early 2020s). The study in broad terms: The collaborator samples originated in the United States, Italy and Spain and spanned the acute and convalescent phases of COVID-19. The material from the prospective study consisted of cDNA or gDNA derived from T cells, B-cell-depleted T cells, or PBMCs. The dataset comprised deeply sampled blood TCRbeta repertoires from subjects exposed to, actively infected with, or recovered from COVID-19. The repertoires were released in a freely available public database intended as a resource for research on the immune response to SARS-CoV-2. Samples came from the ongoing ImmuneRACE study (first 160 participants) plus 1,254 subjects from 6 global collaborators. The sample metadata nearly always contained a de-identified subject ID, COVID-19 status, age in years and sex. HLA class I and class II types, where available, came from metadata supplied by the sample provider rather than from assay-based typing.

TCRbeta CDR3 regions were amplified from genomic DNA using the immunoSEQ Assay, a bias-controlled multiplex PCR. Processing in the source paper ran as follows. The number of nucleated cells in each sample was estimated by amplification of reference gene primers within the assay. To quantify the absolute abundance of each unique TCRbeta CDR3 rearrangement, sequence reads were collapsed and filtered. For each sample, productive Simpson clonality was calculated by taking the square root of Simpson's diversity index across productive rearrangements. TCRdb limited this immuneACCESS table to in-frame rearrangements with V and J called. A share of clones is missing; checked studies link under half to unresolved V genes, and the rest is unexplained. V, J and clone size derive from that table, while D and trimming were established from the DNA sequence. Within this sample are approximately 440,000 clones, with 90% of them counted one time only. Of the sample, about 0.63% is held by the ten largest clones.

Remarks on this clone: No antigen is known for it. Per-base qualities were not stored, and no clone one base away is much larger.

Results the study describes overall, beyond this receptor: Clinical and demographic metadata were provided uncurated, with the amount varying by source and participant.

In the prospective study, participants were roughly 18 to 89 years old, resided in fewer than 25 geographic areas of the United States, and were enrolled through a virtual design. In the prospective study, cohorts were assigned on the basis of participant-reported clinical history obtained from a screening survey and a study questionnaire. Recovered participants in ImmuneRACE Cohort 3 were defined by two consecutive negative NP/OP PCR tests, clearance by a healthcare professional, or resolution of symptoms. Each participant in the prospective study had whole blood, serum and a nasopharyngeal or oropharyngeal swab collected by mobile phlebotomists. Participants in the prospective study had the option to provide additional blood draws and questionnaires over a roughly 2-month period. Before DNA extraction, blood samples from the prospective study were shipped at room temperature or frozen. Sequenced material: PBMCs or T cells enriched from blood (not recorded which). This TCR was sampled from a young man who had recovered from COVID-19.

Read as DNA, the sequence is TGCGCCAGCAGTGAGTCGGGGGGGAAGGAGACCCAGTACTTC. Translated, it gives CASSESGGKETQYF. The rearrangement combines TRBV10-1 with TRBJ2-5, with 7 middle bases fitting TRBD2. Germline trimming: 0 bases from V, 5 bases from J; junction bases outside gene matches: 3. The CDR1 and CDR2 encoded by the germline V gene (reference sequence) are WNHNN and SYGVQD. Counted from cysteine to phenylalanine, this CDR3 has 14 amino acids. Only the CDR3 DNA stays, 42 bases, in frame from base 1.